Shown below are 30 T cell receptor beta chains from a single sample sequenced in a study of T cell responses to AZD1222 COVID-19 vaccine. The table came from immunoSEQ multiplex PCR; TCRdb's copy has only in-frame clones and leaves some out. The sample shows about 100,000 clones, around nine tenths of them seen only once. The source was peripheral blood, collected on day 0 of AZD1222 vaccination. The receptors shown here come from an adult in good health.

The chain combines TRBV13 with TRBJ2-3; D not resolved. This CDR3 comprises 15 residues. V dropped 0 bases and J dropped 3 bases, with 10 bases sitting between them. In germline, CDR1 is PRHDT, CDR2 FYEKMQ (reference sequence). As DNA, the CDR3 is TGTGCCAGCAGCTTAGGGGAAGGATGGACAGATACGCAGTATTTT. Its translation is CASSLGEGWTDTQYF.

This chain links TRBV5-4 with TRBJ2-2; 9 nucleotides agree with TRBD1. The trim removed 4 bases at V and 3 bases at J, leaving 7 bases unmatched. CDR3 length: 16 residues. Germline CDR1 SGHNT, CDR2 YYREEE (reference sequence). The CDR3, as DNA: TGTGCCAGCAGCAGCCCGACAGGGGGGGACACCGGGGAGCTGTTTTTT. Its translation is CASSSPTGGDTGELFF. Full variable domain (remainder filled in from reference TRBV5-4 and TRBJ2-2): ETGVTQSPTHLIKTRGQQVTLRCSSQSGHNTVSWYQQALGQGPQFIFQYYREEENGRGNFPPRFSGLQFPNYSSELNVNALELDDSALYLCASSSPTGGDTGELFFGEGSRLTVL.

The chain recombines TRBV9 with TRBJ2-1; D perhaps matches TRBD2 (6 bases). V was clipped by 1 base and J by 5 bases, with 16 bases between them. This CDR3 comprises 16 residues. Germline lookup yields CDR1 SGDLS and CDR2 YYNGEE. The CDR3 protein is CASSVRWRDGDNEQFF. The CDR3 DNA reads TGTGCCAGCAGCGTAAGATGGCGGGATGGGGACAATGAGCAGTTCTTC.

The J gene is TRBJ2-1, the V gene TRBV6-2 or TRBV6-3; D perhaps matches TRBD2 (7 bases). The CDR3 has 13 residues. V was cut by 2 bases and J by 9 bases, with 11 bases left in between. Germline CDR1 reads MNHEY; CDR2 reads SVGEGT. The CDR3 here is CASSYGGAVEQFF. CDR3 DNA: TGTGCCAGCAGTTACGGGGGGGCGGTTGAGCAGTTCTTC.

The chain combines TRBV13 with TRBJ2-7, with unresolved D. The CDR3 extends over 11 amino acids. The ends were cut back, 5 bases at V and 4 bases at J, with 6 bases in the middle. The V gene's germline CDR1 is PRHDT and CDR2 FYEKMQ (reference sequence). The CDR3 DNA reads TGTGCCAGCAGCGCTTTATACGAGCAGTACTTC. Its protein is CASSALYEQYF.

The chain uses TRBV19 and TRBJ1-3; D is ambiguous. Germline lookup yields CDR1 LNHDA and CDR2 SQIVND (reference sequence). CDR3 length: 15 residues. Trimming left V 6 bases short and J 0 bases short, with 12 bases between. CDR3 protein: CASSTDTYSGNTIYF. In DNA form, the CDR3 reads TGTGCCAGTAGCACCGACACTTACTCTGGAAACACCATATATTTT. Filled out from reference TRBV19 and TRBJ1-3, the complete variable domain reads DGGITQSPKYLFRKEGQNVTLSCEQNLNHDAMYWYRQDPGQGLRLIYYSQIVNDFQKGDIAEGYSVSREKKESFPLTVTSAQKNPTAFYLCASSTDTYSGNTIYFGEGSWLTVV.

The chain employs TRBV29-1 and TRBJ2-1, with 9 nucleotides matching TRBD2. The CDR3 consists of 13 residues. Germline CDR1 and CDR2: SQVTM and ANQGSEA. V was clipped by 4 bases and J by 8 bases; unmatched bases: 6. Here the CDR3 DNA reads TGCAGCGTTGGTAGCGGGAGCTTCGATGAGCAGTTCTTC. Its translation: CSVGSGSFDEQFF.

In DNA form, the CDR3 reads TGTGCCAGCAGTTACTCTGCTGGACTGCTTAGTATAGAGCAGTACTTC. This codes for CASSYSAGLLSIEQYF. The gene calls are TRBV6-6 and TRBJ2-7, with a possible D match to TRBD2 (5 bases). The CDR3 spans 16 residues. Germline CDR1 MNHNY, CDR2 SVGAGI (reference sequence). V was cut by 0 bases and J by 7 bases, with 19 bases left in between.

CDR3 residues: CANGPATGASSYNEQFF. CDR3 bases: TGTGCCAACGGTCCCGCTACCGGGGCGAGCTCCTACAATGAGCAGTTCTTC. The chain combines TRBV11-2 with TRBJ2-1; perhaps D is TRBD1 or TRBD2 (5 bases each). Trimming took 10 bases from V and 0 from J, leaving 22 bases between them. This CDR3 spans 17 amino acids. Germline loops: CDR1 SGHAT, CDR2 FQNNGV.

The chain joins TRBV29-1 to TRBJ2-5; no definite D call. The CDR3 is made up of 12 amino acids. The ends were cut back, 4 bases at V and 2 bases at J, with 8 bases in the middle. The germline V gene has CDR1 SQVTM and CDR2 ANQGSEA. CDR3 in amino acids: CSVVGRQETQYF. The CDR3 nucleotides read TGCAGCGTTGTAGGACGGCAAGAGACCCAGTACTTC.

A word on this clone: In the same sample, other DNA sequences code for this CDR3. The chain carries TRBV9 and TRBJ1-2, with D hard to call. CDR1 and CDR2 (germline): SGDLS, YYNGEE. V lost 1 base, J lost 2 bases, and 6 bases lay in between. The CDR3 runs to 13 residues. Here the CDR3 DNA reads TGTGCCAGCAGCGTAACAGAAAACTATGGCTACACCTTC. Translation gives CASSVTENYGYTF.

The chain has TRBV6-1 and TRBJ1-2; possible D gene TRBD1, 6 bases. V lost 3 bases to trimming and J lost 8 bases, with 16 bases between them. Germline V gives CDR1 MNHNS, CDR2 SASEGT. The CDR3 length is 14 residues. This CDR3 is CASSEGRGGGGYTF. Here the CDR3 DNA reads TGTGCCAGCAGTGAGGGCAGGGGAGGAGGGGGCTACACCTTC.

The chain links TRBV5-1 to TRBJ2-3, with D tentatively TRBD2 (6 bases). Deletions cut 2 bases from V and 1 base from J, with 11 bases between. This CDR3 is built from 15 residues. Germline V CDR1 and CDR2: SGHRS, YFSETQ. The CDR3 reads CASSFSGDGTDTQYF. CDR3 in DNA: TGCGCCAGCAGCTTTAGCGGAGATGGCACAGATACGCAGTATTTT.

For the CDR3, the DNA is TGCGCCAGCAGCGCCGGGCCAGGGAATGAGCAGTTCTTC. It is translated as CASSAGPGNEQFF. The chain recombines TRBV5-1 with TRBJ2-1; maybe TRBD1 (5 bases). The V gene's germline CDR1 is SGHRS and CDR2 YFSETQ. With 4 bases removed from V and 7 bases from J, the gap between germline ends came to 12 bases. The CDR3 extends over 13 amino acids.

This rearrangement joins TRBV4-1 to TRBJ2-2; tentative D call: TRBD1 (6 bases). Germline V gene data show CDR1 as MGHRA and CDR2 as YSYEKL. V shed 1 base and J shed 4 bases, with 19 bases lying between them. CDR3 length equals 18 residues. The CDR3 DNA reads TGCGCCAGCAGCCAAGGAAATGGACGAATAGGGGGCACCGGGGAGCTGTTTTTT. Translated, it gives CASSQGNGRIGGTGELFF.

The CDR3 DNA reads TGTGCCAGCAGCCAACTAGCGAACGTATACAATGAGCAGTTCTTC. This gives the protein CASSQLANVYNEQFF. V is TRBV28 and J is TRBJ2-1, with 7 bases aligning to TRBD2. The CDR3 consists of 15 residues. Germline V gene lookup returns CDR1 MDHEN and CDR2 SYDVKM. The ends lost 6 bases at V and 4 bases at J; junction bases unmatched: 9.

V gene TRBV9 combines with J gene TRBJ2-5, with D perhaps matching TRBD2 (6 bases). This CDR3 has 12 residues. With 7 bases removed from V and 5 bases from J, the gap between germline ends came to 12 bases. Germline V gene lookup returns CDR1 SGDLS and CDR2 YYNGEE. DNA of the CDR3: TGTGCCAGCGGTTCCAGCGGGGAGACCCAGTACTTC. This gives the protein CASGSSGETQYF.

This rearrangement joins TRBV6-5 to TRBJ1-2, with D maybe TRBD1 (5 bases). V gave up 6 bases and J gave up 6 bases, with 17 bases separating them. The CDR3 runs to 14 residues. Per the germline V gene, CDR1 is MNHEY and CDR2 is SVGAGI. The CDR3 is CASRDRAGKDGYTF. CDR3 sequence (DNA): TGTGCCAGCAGGGATAGGGCAGGGAAAGATGGCTACACCTTC.

The V gene is TRBV9, the J gene TRBJ2-7; D is tentatively TRBD1 or TRBD2 (5 bases each). Looked up from germline, CDR1 is SGDLS and CDR2 is YYNGEE. This CDR3 has 15 amino acids. Between the trimmed V and J ends, which lost 4 bases and 3 bases, there was a span of 17 bases. The CDR3 reads CASSPPGTSGYEQYF. Written as DNA, the CDR3 is TGTGCCAGCAGCCCCCCCGGGACCTCCGGCTACGAGCAGTACTTC.

DNA for the CDR3: TGCGCCAGCGGGTCGGGAGCCATAGGCACAGATACGCAGTATTTT. Translating gives CASGSGAIGTDTQYF. The V call is TRBV5-1, the J call TRBJ2-3, with D possibly being TRBD2 (6 bases). V was pared by 7 bases and J by 1 base, with 16 bases between. This CDR3 comprises 15 residues. CDR1 SGHRS and CDR2 YFSETQ come from the germline V gene.

This clone has just one count. The chain has TRBV28 and TRBJ1-1; a possible D gene is TRBD1 (6 bases). V was clipped by 6 bases and J by 6 bases, with 23 bases between them. CDR3 length: 16 residues. Germline CDR1 and CDR2: MDHEN and SYDVKM. The CDR3 here is CASRAAGGREGAEAFF. CDR3 nucleotides: TGTGCCAGCAGGGCCGCTGGGGGGCGCGAGGGAGCTGAAGCTTTCTTT.

This chain joins TRBV11-2 and TRBJ2-2; 8 bases match TRBD1. Germline CDR1 SGHAT, CDR2 FQNNGV. J was trimmed by 7 bases and V by 3 bases; bases with no gene match: 16. The CDR3 totals 18 residues. CDR3 nucleotide sequence: TGTGCCAGCAGCTTTGGGTTTGGCAGGGGAGGACAGGGCGGGGAGCTGTTTTTT. It specifies CASSFGFGRGGQGGELFF.

With respect to this clone: Other DNA sequences from this sample encode an identical CDR3 as well. This chain connects TRBV7-2 to TRBJ2-1, with 9 nucleotides matching TRBD2. Germline loops: CDR1 SGHTA, CDR2 FQGNSA. The CDR3 has 16 residues. After removal of 5 bases from V and 3 bases from J, the junction contained 8 bases not matched to a gene. CDR3 DNA sequence: TGTGCCAGCAGCCTCGTAAGACTAGCGGTCTACAATGAGCAGTTCTTC. Its protein is CASSLVRLAVYNEQFF.

The chain uses TRBV29-1 and TRBJ2-1, with 7 bases aligning to TRBD2. Trimming cost V 2 bases and J 1 base; bases outside gene matches: 5. The CDR3 totals 15 residues. CDR1 SQVTM and CDR2 ANQGSEA come from the germline V gene. CDR3 loop: CSVEIGGSSYNEQFF. CDR3 nucleotide sequence: TGCAGCGTTGAAATAGGCGGGAGTTCCTACAATGAGCAGTTCTTC.

The chain is built from TRBV6-5 and TRBJ1-5, with D possibly being TRBD1 (5 bases). From germline, CDR1 is MNHEY and CDR2 SVGAGI. The CDR3 is made up of 13 amino acids. The V gene lost 7 bases and the J gene lost 9 bases, with 16 bases spanning the gap. The CDR3 loop reads CASTPGGEGPQHF. CDR3 in DNA: TGTGCCAGCACCCCCGGGGGTGAAGGGCCCCAGCATTTT.

In DNA, the CDR3 is TGTGCCAGCAGGTCCGGGACGGAAGTCTACGAGCAGTACTTC. Translating it yields CASRSGTEVYEQYF. V usage is TRBV28 and J usage is TRBJ2-7; the D gene could be TRBD1 or TRBD2 (5 bases each). V lost 6 bases and J lost 3, with 15 bases in between. The CDR3 loop spans 14 amino acids. Germline V gives CDR1 MDHEN, CDR2 SYDVKM.

The chain links TRBV19 to TRBJ1-1; D gene uncertain. CDR1 is LNHDA, CDR2 SQIVND, per germline (reference sequence). Trimming stripped 4 bases from V and 0 bases from J, with 3 bases between. This CDR3 has 12 amino acids. The CDR3 DNA sequence: TGTGCCAGTAGTAAACTGAACACTGAAGCTTTCTTT. Amino acids: CASSKLNTEAFF.

The chain employs TRBV27 and TRBJ1-6; no definite D call. Germline lookup yields CDR1 MNHEY and CDR2 SMNVEV (reference sequence). This CDR3 has 15 residues. Trimming shortened V by 7 bases and J by 5 bases, and 15 bases separated the two germline ends. For the CDR3, the DNA is TGTGCCAGCACCGTGAAGGCAGACAATAATTCACCCCTCCACTTT. Its protein product is CASTVKADNNSPLHF.

The chain has TRBV7-3 and TRBJ2-7, with D perhaps matching TRBD2 (5 bases). V was clipped by 5 bases and J by 7 bases, with 18 bases between them. The CDR3 extends over 14 amino acids. CDR1 is SGHTA, CDR2 FQGTGA, per germline. DNA for the CDR3: TGTGCCAGCAGCGGGAGTTCTCTAAACGGAGAGCAGTACTTC. Its translation is CASSGSSLNGEQYF.

The rearrangement links TRBV30 to TRBJ2-7; D remains ambiguous. V was pared by 0 bases and J by 3 bases, with 9 bases between. In germline, CDR1 is GTSNPN, CDR2 SVGIG (reference sequence). The CDR3 is 13 residues long. CDR3 DNA: TGTGCCTGGAGTGTACGGGCCGGCTACGAGCAGTACTTC. Translated, it gives CAWSVRAGYEQYF.